The next 12 T cell receptor beta chains were all read from a single sample in a study of CD8 T cells in Susac syndrome. RNA in amounts of roughly 0.5 to 1 ug was reverse transcribed with random hexamers. A single record per CDR3 protein comes from TCRdb applying MiXCR to the immunoSEQ multiplex PCR reads. The data contain under 150,000 distinct CDR3 sequences, under 95% of them singletons. Input material: CD8+ T cells from PBMCs. The receptors originated from a human donor with multiple sclerosis.

The rearrangement links TRBV30 to TRBJ1-3, with D possibly TRBD1 on 6 matching bases. The CDR3 extends over 14 amino acids. The V gene's germline CDR1 is GTSNPN and CDR2 SVGIG (reference sequence). V lost 2 bases and J lost 0, with 8 bases in between. Here the CDR3 reads CAWSPGASGNTIYF. For the CDR3, the DNA is TGTGCCTGGAGTCCAGGGGCCTCTGGAAACACCATATATTTT. The entire variable domain, with the rest obtained from reference TRBV30 and TRBJ1-3, is as follows: SQTIHQWPATLVQPVGSPLSLECTVEGTSNPNLYWYRQAAGRGLQLLFYSVGIGQISSEVPQNLSASRPQDRQFILSSKKLLLSDSGFYLCAWSPGASGNTIYFGEGSWLTVV.

The chain has TRBV28 and TRBJ2-5; no clear D. Germline V gene lookup returns CDR1 MDHEN and CDR2 SYDVKM. The CDR3 sequence is 15 residues long. V was pared by 0 bases and J by 5 bases, with 13 bases between. The chain's CDR3 is CASSLWGVIEETQYF. The CDR3 DNA reads TGTGCCAGCAGTTTATGGGGCGTCATAGAGGAGACCCAGTACTTC.

The genes are TRBV19 and TRBJ1-1; D is uncertain. The ends were cut back, 10 bases at V and 3 bases at J, with 12 bases in the middle. The CDR3 consists of 12 residues. Germline lookup yields CDR1 LNHDA and CDR2 SQIVND (reference sequence). The CDR3 region has the DNA TGTGCCACGAAAAGCTGGGACACTGAAGCTTTCTTT. Its protein product is CATKSWDTEAFF.

The chain joins TRBV27 to TRBJ2-3; 10 bases agree with TRBD2. With V trimmed by 7 bases and J by 6 bases, 10 bases remained unmatched. Per germline, CDR1 MNHEY and CDR2 SMNVEV (reference sequence). CDR3 length: 15 residues. The CDR3 loop is CASTSLAGTGDTQYF. The CDR3 region has the DNA TGTGCCAGCACGTCACTAGCGGGAACTGGGGATACGCAGTATTTT.

The rearrangement links TRBV5-6 to TRBJ1-2; 9 bases fit TRBD1. The CDR3 covers 16 residues. In germline, CDR1 is SGHDT, CDR2 YYEEEE. Trimming cost V 6 bases and J 6 bases; bases outside gene matches: 15. CDR3 loop: CASKPGQGLLVNGYTF. The CDR3 DNA is TGTGCCAGCAAACCGGGACAGGGTTTGTTAGTCAATGGCTACACCTTC.

The CDR3 nucleotides read TGTGCCAGCAGCGTGCTTCCGGGGTTAACCTACGAGCAGTACTTC. Its protein product is CASSVLPGLTYEQYF. V is TRBV9 and J is TRBJ2-7, with D tentatively TRBD2 (5 bases). V lost 2 bases to trimming and J lost 2 bases, with 14 bases between them. Germline V CDR1 and CDR2: SGDLS, YYNGEE. The CDR3 has 15 residues.

The chain links TRBV2 to TRBJ1-1; D might be TRBD1 (5 bases). Germline V gene lookup returns CDR1 SNHLY and CDR2 FYNNEI. The CDR3 is made up of 15 amino acids. The V end lost 6 bases, the J end lost 1 base, and 15 bases lay between the germline ends. CDR3 nucleotides: TGTGCCAGCAGGGACCAGGGCGGATGGAACACTGAAGCTTTCTTT. It encodes CASRDQGGWNTEAFF.

This clonotype was observed a few times. The chain links TRBV30 to TRBJ2-1; possibly TRBD1 for D (6 bases). CDR1 and CDR2 from the germline V gene are GTSNPN and SVGIG (reference sequence). Trimming pared 4 bases from V and 0 bases from J, leaving 13 bases between. This CDR3 spans 15 amino acids. CDR3 region: CAWNEGQSSYNEQFF. Here the CDR3 DNA reads TGTGCCTGGAATGAAGGACAGAGCTCCTACAATGAGCAGTTCTTC.

The gene calls are TRBV6-5 and TRBJ2-2, with D unresolved. CDR1 is MNHEY and CDR2 is SVGAGI in the germline V gene. This CDR3 is built from 13 residues. Trimming removed 2 bases at V and 7 bases at J, with 8 bases between. CDR3 sequence: CASSYNSYGELFF. CDR3 DNA: TGTGCCAGCAGTTACAACTCATACGGGGAGCTGTTTTTT.

The chain has TRBV7-9 and TRBJ2-1; 14 nucleotides line up with TRBD2. The CDR3 has 13 residues. V lost 4 bases to trimming and J lost 15 bases; unmatched junction nucleotides: 5. The germline CDR1 and CDR2 sequences are SEHNR and FQNEAQ (reference sequence). CDR3 loop: CASSSGLAGGLFF. The DNA of the CDR3 is TGTGCCAGCAGCTCCGGACTAGCGGGAGGTCTGTTCTTC. The full variable domain, with the rest looked up from reference TRBV7-9 and TRBJ2-1, is DTGVSQNPRHKITKRGQNVTFRCDPISEHNRLYWYRQTLGQGPEFLTYFQNEAQLEKSRLLSDRFSAERPKGSFSTLEIQRTEQGDSAMYLCASSSGLAGGLFFGPGTRLTVL.

For this clonotype: A much larger clone differs from this one at a single base, so this may be a read error. The chain couples TRBV20-1 to TRBJ2-2; TRBD2 matches at 10 bases. Germline CDR1 DFQATT, CDR2 SNEGSKA (reference sequence). The CDR3 has 15 residues. Written as DNA, the CDR3 is TGCACTGCTAGCCCGACTAGCGGGTTCGCCGGGGAGCTGTTTTTT. It is translated as CTASPTSGFAGELFF.

The gene calls are TRBV6-5 and TRBJ2-3; D not resolved. V was trimmed by 9 bases and J by 2 bases, leaving 15 bases between them. The germline gives CDR1 MNHEY, CDR2 SVGAGI. This CDR3 has 14 amino acids. The CDR3 coding sequence is TGTGCCAGTCGAGTGGGCCCCTACACAGATACGCAGTATTTT. Amino acid sequence: CASRVGPYTDTQYF.